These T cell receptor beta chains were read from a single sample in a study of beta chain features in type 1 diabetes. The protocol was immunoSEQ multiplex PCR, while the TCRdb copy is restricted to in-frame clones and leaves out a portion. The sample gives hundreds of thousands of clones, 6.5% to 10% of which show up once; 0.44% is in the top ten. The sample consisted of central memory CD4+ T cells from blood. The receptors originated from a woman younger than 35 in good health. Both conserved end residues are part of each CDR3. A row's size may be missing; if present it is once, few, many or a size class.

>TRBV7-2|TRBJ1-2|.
CASSPVPGGYTF
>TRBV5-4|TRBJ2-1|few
CASSLVSSGDEQFF
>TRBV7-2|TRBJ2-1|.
CASSPIADSYNEQFF
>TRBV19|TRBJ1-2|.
CASSIGLGGYTF
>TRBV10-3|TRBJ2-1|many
CAIRRDRVWFF
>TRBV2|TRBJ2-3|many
CASREWVPSTDTQYF
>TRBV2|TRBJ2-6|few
CASGVSGANVLTF
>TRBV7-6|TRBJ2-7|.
CASSPGPTSGYEQYF
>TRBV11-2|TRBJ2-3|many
CASSIGGHSDTQYF
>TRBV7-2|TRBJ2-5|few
CASSREPGLAGSVETQYF
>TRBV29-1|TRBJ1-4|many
CSVGDEGEKLFF
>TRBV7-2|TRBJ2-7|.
CASSFYISYEQYF
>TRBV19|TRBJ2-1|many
CASSIQPRQSEQFF
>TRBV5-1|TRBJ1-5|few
CASSLGPQGTHQPQHF
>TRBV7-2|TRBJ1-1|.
CASSLWENTEAFF
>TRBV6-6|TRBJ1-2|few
CASSSRGIVSYGYTF
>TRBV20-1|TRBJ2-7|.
CRLDREYEQYF
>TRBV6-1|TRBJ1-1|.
CASSDRLEAFF
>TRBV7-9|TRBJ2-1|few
CASSSRAGFNQQFF
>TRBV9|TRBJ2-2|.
CASSAGSRYTGELFF
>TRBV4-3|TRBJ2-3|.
CASSQDRQLTDTQYF
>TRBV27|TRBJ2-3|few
CASSFRALYKHTDTQYF
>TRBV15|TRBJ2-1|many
CATSRGSGTPGEQFF
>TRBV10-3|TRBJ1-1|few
CAITGMNTEAFF
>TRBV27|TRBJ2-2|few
CASSPRAGYTGELFF
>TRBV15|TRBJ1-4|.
CATSSEGATNEKLFF
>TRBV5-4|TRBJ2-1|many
CASSLVQNEQFF
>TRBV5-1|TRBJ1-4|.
CASSPLGATNEKLFF
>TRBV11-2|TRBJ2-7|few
CASTPGGGDEQYF
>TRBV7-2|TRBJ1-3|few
CASSSYRVGSSGNTIYF
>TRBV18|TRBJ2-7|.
CASSPYSGSYEQYF
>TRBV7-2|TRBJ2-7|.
CASSLNVGYEQYF
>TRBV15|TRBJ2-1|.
CATSRDFSRSEQFF
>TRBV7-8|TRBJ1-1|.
CASSPRVDAEAFF
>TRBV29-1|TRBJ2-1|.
CSVGKGTSGTYNEQFF
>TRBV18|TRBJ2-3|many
CASSPRSGSSTDTQYF
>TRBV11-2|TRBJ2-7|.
CASSPDTSQIFGYEQYF
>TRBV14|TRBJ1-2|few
CASSPGTGYGYTF
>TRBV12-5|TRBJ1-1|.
CASGLSGMNTEAFF
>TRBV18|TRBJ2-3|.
CASSPTGMDTDTQYF
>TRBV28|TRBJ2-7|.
CASSLHAISYEQYF
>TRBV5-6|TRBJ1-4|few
CASSSGGRAATNEKLFF
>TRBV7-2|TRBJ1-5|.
CASSRQGGNQPQHF
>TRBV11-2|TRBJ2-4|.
CASRRIAKNIQYF
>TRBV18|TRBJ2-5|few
CASSPPGLEETQYF
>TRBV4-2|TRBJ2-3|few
CASSQASLASDTQYF
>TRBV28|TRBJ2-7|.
CASSSHNAREQYF
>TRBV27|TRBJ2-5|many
CASRFRGMETQYF
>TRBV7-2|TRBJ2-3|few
CASSGGRGGRGTDTQYF
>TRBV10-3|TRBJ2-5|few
CAISSQGGTDRQYF
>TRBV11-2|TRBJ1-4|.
CASSLAGYEKLFF
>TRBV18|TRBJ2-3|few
CASSPSLAGVIDTQYF